Presented here are 29 T cell receptor beta chains from one specimen sequenced in a study of OX40 agonist ivuxolimab in advanced cancers. Library generation was performed with the immunoSEQ multiplex PCR assay. The clones in this table, taken by TCRdb from immuneACCESS, are in-frame only. Not every clone is retained; where verified, under half of the shortfall comes from an unresolved V gene, and the cause of the rest is unknown. The sample table records about 80,000 clones; around 90% of these occur just once. Around 4.8% of the sample goes to the ten largest clones. The input for sequencing was CD4+ or CD8+ T cells sorted from blood, taken in a trial of the OX40 agonist ivuxolimab. The receptors here all came from an adult with an advanced solid tumor such as melanoma, head and neck, liver or kidney cancer.

In DNA form, the CDR3 reads TGCGCCAGCAGCCAATCAGTGGACAGTAAGACCCAGTACTTC. Amino acid sequence: CASSQSVDSKTQYF. The rearrangement uses TRBV4-1 and TRBJ2-5, with D tentatively TRBD1 (6 bases). This CDR3 is built from 14 residues. The V end lost 2 bases, the J end lost 6 bases, and 13 bases lay between the germline ends. The germline CDR1 and CDR2 sequences are MGHRA and YSYEKL.

The V and J genes are TRBV5-6 and TRBJ1-1; D is uncertain. CDR1 is SGHDT and CDR2 is YYEEEE in the germline V gene. This CDR3 region has 14 residues. V was cut by 5 bases and J by 10 bases, with 21 bases left in between. DNA of the CDR3: TGTGCCAGCAGTTCCGAGTGGGCAGCCTCTATAGCTTTCTTT. As protein: CASSSEWAASIAFF.

The genes are TRBV19 and TRBJ2-3, with 11 nucleotides matching TRBD2. The CDR3 has 15 residues. Germline trimming cut 6 bases from V and 4 bases from J; bases unmatched to any gene: 6. The germline V gene encodes CDR1 LNHDA and CDR2 SQIVND (reference sequence). For the CDR3, the DNA is TGTGCCAGTAGCCCCGGGACTAGCGGTTCAGATACGCAGTATTTT. Translation: CASSPGTSGSDTQYF.

The V gene is TRBV13, the J gene TRBJ2-7; 7 nucleotides align to TRBD2. CDR3 length equals 13 residues. V shed 5 bases and J 4 bases; nucleotides not matched to a gene: 5. Germline V gene data show CDR1 as PRHDT and CDR2 as FYEKMQ (reference sequence). The chain's CDR3 is CASSPSGKYEQYF. CDR3 nucleotides: TGTGCCAGCAGCCCCAGCGGGAAATACGAGCAGTACTTC.

The chain uses TRBV9 and TRBJ2-7; 10 bases line up with TRBD2. The CDR3 is made up of 14 amino acids. The V and J ends lost 2 bases and 3 bases, in that order; junction bases with no gene match: 2. In germline, CDR1 is SGDLS, CDR2 YYNGEE. The CDR3 DNA reads TGTGCCAGCAGCGTGGGGACTAGCGACTACGAGCAGTACTTC. Translating it yields CASSVGTSDYEQYF.

Of note for this clone: One junction end does not reproduce the germline sequence, and a read error may be involved. The gene calls are TRBV7-7 and TRBJ2-5; D possibly corresponds to TRBD1 (6 bases). Looked up from germline, CDR1 is SSHAT and CDR2 is FNYEAQ (reference sequence). This CDR3 spans 14 amino acids. The CDR3 sequence is CASSPTGWGETQYF. The CDR3 DNA is TGTGCTAGCAGCCCTACAGGGTGGGGGGAGACCCAGTACTTC.

The rearrangement uses TRBV5-1 and TRBJ2-7, with no clear D. V lost 4 bases, J lost 6 bases, and 11 bases lay in between. Germline-derived CDR1 and CDR2 are SGHRS and YFSETQ. This CDR3 comprises 12 residues. Written as DNA, the CDR3 is TGCGCCAGCAGCCTCTCCCGCGGCGAGCAGTACTTC. It specifies CASSLSRGEQYF. Full variable domain (missing parts from reference TRBV5-1 and TRBJ2-7): KAGVTQTPRYLIKTRGQQVTLSCSPISGHRSVSWYQQTPGQGLQFLFEYFSETQRNKGNFPGRFSGRQFSNSRSEMNVSTLELGDSALYLCASSLSRGEQYFGPGTRLTVT.

This clone has a single count. The rearrangement joins TRBV7-3 to TRBJ2-5, with D perhaps matching TRBD2 (6 bases). Germline V lookup: CDR1 SGHTA, CDR2 FQGTGA. The CDR3 is 14 amino acids. With 5 bases removed from V and 4 bases from J, the gap between germline ends came to 14 bases. Here the CDR3 reads CASSPTGGGETQYF. CDR3 sequence (DNA): TGTGCCAGCAGCCCCACTGGGGGAGGAGAGACCCAGTACTTC. The full variable domain, in which reference TRBV7-3 and TRBJ2-5 provide the parts outside the CDR3, is GAGVSQTPSNKVTEKGKYVELRCDPISGHTALYWYRQSLGQGPEFLIYFQGTGAADDSGLPNDRFFAVRPEGSVSTLKIQRTERGDSAVYLCASSPTGGGETQYFGPGTRLLVL.

The V gene is TRBV27, the J gene TRBJ2-2; a weak D match, TRBD2 (6 bases). With 8 bases removed from V and 1 base from J, the gap between germline ends came to 17 bases. CDR3 length: 16 residues. Germline CDR1 and CDR2: MNHEY and SMNVEV (reference sequence). The CDR3 DNA reads as TGTGCCAGCCGGAACGCGGGGAGAGGGAACACCGGGGAGCTGTTTTTT. Amino acids: CASRNAGRGNTGELFF.

The gene calls are TRBV2 and TRBJ2-7; D may match TRBD1 or TRBD2 (5 bases each). The CDR3 length is 13 residues. Germline V gene data show CDR1 as SNHLY and CDR2 as FYNNEI. The V and J ends lost 5 bases and 3 bases respectively, with 11 bases between them. This CDR3 reads CASSPGQIYEQYF. In DNA form, the CDR3 reads TGTGCCAGCAGTCCGGGGCAGATCTACGAGCAGTACTTC.

The genes are TRBV7-2 and TRBJ2-7; possibly TRBD2 for D (6 bases). Germline values: CDR1 SGHTA, CDR2 FQGNSA. The CDR3 covers 13 residues. Trimming took off 7 bases at V and 2 bases at J, with 12 bases between the two ends. CDR3 in DNA: TGTGCCAGCACTCGGGGGACGGCCTACGAGCAGTACTTC. Translated, it gives CASTRGTAYEQYF. Supplemented by reference TRBV7-2 and TRBJ2-7, the full variable domain reads GAGVSQSPSNKVTEKGKDVELRCDPISGHTALYWYRQSLGQGLEFLIYFQGNSAPDKSGLPSDRFSAERTGGSVSTLTIQRTQQEDSAVYLCASTRGTAYEQYFGPGTRLTVT.

This clone was observed once. This chain connects TRBV10-3 to TRBJ2-7; no reliable D call. Germline CDR1 and CDR2: ENHRY and SYGVKD. This CDR3 is 11 amino acids long. The V end was cut by 3 bases, the J end by 4 bases, with 4 bases between. The CDR3 spells CAISDSYEQYF. The CDR3 DNA follows: TGTGCCATCAGTGATAGTTACGAGCAGTACTTC.

The gene calls are TRBV4-3 and TRBJ2-3, with D uncertain. V was pared by 0 bases and J by 4 bases, with 8 bases between. Germline V gene lookup returns CDR1 LGHNA and CDR2 YSLEER. The CDR3 is 14 amino acids. As DNA, the CDR3 is TGCGCCAGCAGCCAAGATGTGATATCAGATACGCAGTATTTT. It yields the protein CASSQDVISDTQYF.

V gene TRBV11-2 combines with J gene TRBJ2-5; 7 nucleotides line up with TRBD2. V lost 2 bases and J lost 5; bases outside the gene matches: 8. There are 15 residues in the CDR3. From germline, CDR1 is SGHAT and CDR2 FQNNGV. Here the CDR3 reads CASSLFGGDRETQYF. CDR3 nucleotide sequence: TGTGCCAGCAGCTTATTTGGGGGGGATAGGGAGACCCAGTACTTC.

V and J are TRBV5-1 and TRBJ2-7; 9 positions agree with TRBD2. CDR3 size: 14 residues. Trimming removed 7 bases from V and 3 bases from J; junction bases left unmatched: 8. Germline CDR1 SGHRS, CDR2 YFSETQ. The CDR3 DNA follows: TGCGCCAGCGGCCTAGCGGGAAATTACTACGAGCAGTACTTC. Translation: CASGLAGNYYEQYF.

The rearrangement joins TRBV20-1 to TRBJ2-7; D not resolved. CDR3 length: 10 residues. Trimming took 4 bases from V and 6 from J, leaving 7 bases between them. Germline V CDR1 and CDR2: DFQATT, SNEGSKA (reference sequence). This chain's CDR3 is CSANQIEQYF. The CDR3 bases are TGCAGTGCTAATCAGATCGAGCAGTACTTC.

This clone was detected once. This chain links TRBV7-2 with TRBJ2-1, with TRBD2 matching 11 bases. Germline CDR1 SGHTA, CDR2 FQGNSA. V gave up 5 bases and J gave up 6 bases; unmatched junction bases: 6. The CDR3 runs to 15 residues. DNA of the CDR3: TGTGCCAGCAGCCTCGGGACTAGCGGATCCAATGAGCAGTTCTTC. Its translation is CASSLGTSGSNEQFF.

This clone was recorded a few times. The CDR3 DNA is TGCAGCGTGGCCTCGTTTGGATACAATGAGCAGTTCTTC. Amino acids: CSVASFGYNEQFF. The J gene is TRBJ2-1, the V gene TRBV29-1, with D unresolved. The CDR3 has 13 amino acids. Germline CDR1 SQVTM, CDR2 ANQGSEA. The ends were cut back, 6 bases at V and 4 bases at J, with 13 bases in the middle.

Points on this clone: Distinct nucleotide sequences in the sample also encode this CDR3. This chain joins TRBV27 and TRBJ1-5; no definite D call. Germline V CDR1 and CDR2: MNHEY, SMNVEV (reference sequence). Trimming took 0 bases from V and 4 from J, leaving 4 bases between them. The CDR3 has 13 amino acids. CDR3 loop: CASSLSRNQPQHF. Here the CDR3 DNA reads TGTGCCAGCAGTTTATCGAGGAATCAGCCCCAGCATTTT.

The V gene is TRBV5-4, the J gene TRBJ1-6; 9 bases are a match to TRBD1. The CDR3 has 14 residues. Germline V lookup: CDR1 SGHNT, CDR2 YYREEE (reference sequence). V was pared by 4 bases and J by 6 bases, with 2 bases of the junction left unmatched. The CDR3 region is CASSKDRGNSPLHF. The CDR3 bases are TGTGCCAGCAGCAAGGACAGGGGTAATTCACCCCTCCACTTT.

V is TRBV7-2 and J is TRBJ2-6, with D unclear. Germline CDR1 and CDR2: SGHTA and FQGNSA. V gave up 1 base and J gave up 4 bases, with 2 bases separating them. The CDR3 spans 13 residues. Written as DNA, the CDR3 is TGTGCCAGCAGCTTAGTCGGGGCCAACGTCCTGACTTTC. This gives the protein CASSLVGANVLTF.

The chain uses TRBV27 and TRBJ2-3, with 7 bases identical to TRBD2. This CDR3 comprises 13 residues. CDR1 is MNHEY, CDR2 SMNVEV, per germline (reference sequence). V shed 6 bases and J 2 bases; nucleotides not matched to a gene: 2. In DNA, the CDR3 is TGTGCCAGCAGGGCGGGGGACACAGATACGCAGTATTTT. Translated, it gives CASRAGDTDTQYF.

V and J are TRBV7-9 and TRBJ2-3, with D unclear. The V end was cut by 1 base, the J end by 4 bases, with 15 bases between. CDR1 is SEHNR, CDR2 FQNEAQ, per germline (reference sequence). This CDR3 spans 16 amino acids. Here the CDR3 DNA reads TGTGCCAGCAGCTTAGTGATAGTCCTGGATGCAGATACGCAGTATTTT. Its translation: CASSLVIVLDADTQYF.

This clone was detected once. The rearrangement links TRBV5-8 to TRBJ2-2, with a tentative D call TRBD2 (6 bases). V was cut by 7 bases and J by 4 bases, with 17 bases left in between. Germline V gene data show CDR1 as SGHTS and CDR2 as YDEGEE. The CDR3 totals 15 residues. DNA for the CDR3: TGTGCCAGCTCGCGCCCCCTGGGGGGCACCGGGGAGCTGTTTTTT. Protein product: CASSRPLGGTGELFF.

The chain employs TRBV2 and TRBJ1-5; no firm D call. V was trimmed by 4 bases and J by 6 bases, leaving 7 bases between them. The CDR3 extends over 12 amino acids. Germline-derived CDR1 and CDR2 are SNHLY and FYNNEI. The CDR3 region has the DNA TGTGCCAGCAGTGTTTACGCTCAGCCCCAGCATTTT. It translates to CASSVYAQPQHF. The full variable domain, its missing parts supplied by reference TRBV2 and TRBJ1-5, is EPEVTQTPSHQVTQMGQEVILRCVPISNHLYFYWYRQILGQKVEFLVSFYNNEISEKSEIFDDQFSVERPDGSNFTLKIRSTKLEDSAMYFCASSVYAQPQHFGDGTRLSIL.

The chain is built from TRBV7-8 and TRBJ2-7; D gene ambiguous. Germline V gene data show CDR1 as SGHVS and CDR2 as FQNEAQ. With 2 bases removed from V and 4 bases from J, the gap between germline ends came to 9 bases. The CDR3 is made up of 13 amino acids. CDR3 in amino acids: CASSLRSGYEQYF. The CDR3 DNA reads TGTGCCAGCAGCTTACGGTCCGGGTACGAGCAGTACTTC.

The chain couples TRBV19 to TRBJ1-4; unclear D gene. The germline CDR1 and CDR2 sequences are LNHDA and SQIVND (reference sequence). The V and J ends lost 5 bases and 6 bases respectively, with 16 bases between them. The CDR3 loop spans 15 amino acids. Here the CDR3 reads CASSSEQFGDEKLFF. The CDR3 bases are TGTGCCAGTAGTTCTGAACAGTTTGGGGATGAAAAACTGTTTTTT.

V usage is TRBV21-1 and J usage is TRBJ1-5. TRBV21-1 is marked as a pseudogene. The CDR3 loop spans 19 amino acids. DNA for the CDR3: TGTGCCAGCAGCCAGCTCTTAGGCAAGGGGCGCGGGGGCAATCAGCCCCAGCATTTT. Encoded protein: CASSQLLGKGRGGNQPQHF.

The chain links TRBV27 to TRBJ2-7, with 9 bases that match TRBD1. The germline CDR1 and CDR2 sequences are MNHEY and SMNVEV (reference sequence). The CDR3 has 16 residues. Trimming at V came to 2 bases and at J to 6 bases, leaving 11 bases not matched to a gene. CDR3 nucleotide sequence: TGTGCCAGCAGTTTAGATCCGGGACAGGGCATCCTCGAGCAGTACTTC. It yields the protein CASSLDPGQGILEQYF.